This TCR beta chain is from a study of blood T cell repertoires in COVID-19 (dated by TCRdb to 2020 to 2022). With respect to the entire study: Samples covering the acute and convalescent phases of COVID-19 were provided by collaborators in the United States, Italy and Spain. HLA class I and class II types, where available, came from metadata supplied by the sample provider rather than from assay-based typing. The samples were drawn from the first 160 participants of the ongoing ImmuneRACE study and from 950 to 1,500 subjects provided by 6 global collaborators. The sample metadata nearly always contained a de-identified subject ID, COVID-19 status, age in years and sex. Deeply sampled blood TCRbeta repertoires from subjects exposed to, actively infected with, or recovered from COVID-19 were included in the dataset. The repertoires were released in a freely available public database meant as a resource for research on the immune response to SARS-CoV-2. The prospective study material was composed of cDNA or gDNA derived from T cells, B-cell-depleted T cells, or PBMCs. The research as a whole found: Clinical and demographic metadata were provided uncurated, with the amount varying by source and participant.

To note about this clone: It has no known antigen specificity. Base qualities are not provided; no much larger clone lies one nucleotide away.

Measured from the cysteine to the phenylalanine, the CDR3 is 11 residues long. Solely the CDR3 DNA is kept, with 33 bases framed from the first base. As encoded in the germline V gene, CDR1 is MDHEN while CDR2 is SYDVKM. The immunoSEQ Assay, a bias-controlled multiplex PCR, was used to amplify TCRbeta CDR3 regions from genomic DNA. The original pipeline was this. The number of nucleated cells in each sample was estimated from the amplification of reference gene primers within the assay. Sequence reads were collapsed and filtered to measure the absolute abundance of every unique TCRbeta CDR3 rearrangement. For each sample, productive Simpson clonality was calculated as the square root of Simpson's diversity index across productive rearrangements. In its TCRdb copy, this immuneACCESS table keeps in-frame sequences only and misses some clones. Where compared with another copy, unresolved V genes explain less than half of these, and the others have no known cause. That table is the source of V, J and clone size, and D and trimming were worked out from the DNA. This sample is represented by about 28,000 clones; 89% of them were singletons. Approximately 50% of the sample is taken by the ten largest.

The collaborating institutions used their own protocols to collect whole blood in K2EDTA tubes. For TCRbeta analysis, collaborators shipped samples as frozen whole blood, isolated PBMCs, or DNA extracted from either of those sample types. The source material was peripheral blood. This clonotype originated in a human donor with acute or convalescent COVID-19. The donor label of this sample is uncertain. Recombination linked TRBV28 to TRBJ1-2, with no reliable assignment of the D segment. The CDR3 loop reads CAAVTNYGYTF. The nucleotides read TGTGCGGCAGTAACTAACTATGGCTACACCTTC.